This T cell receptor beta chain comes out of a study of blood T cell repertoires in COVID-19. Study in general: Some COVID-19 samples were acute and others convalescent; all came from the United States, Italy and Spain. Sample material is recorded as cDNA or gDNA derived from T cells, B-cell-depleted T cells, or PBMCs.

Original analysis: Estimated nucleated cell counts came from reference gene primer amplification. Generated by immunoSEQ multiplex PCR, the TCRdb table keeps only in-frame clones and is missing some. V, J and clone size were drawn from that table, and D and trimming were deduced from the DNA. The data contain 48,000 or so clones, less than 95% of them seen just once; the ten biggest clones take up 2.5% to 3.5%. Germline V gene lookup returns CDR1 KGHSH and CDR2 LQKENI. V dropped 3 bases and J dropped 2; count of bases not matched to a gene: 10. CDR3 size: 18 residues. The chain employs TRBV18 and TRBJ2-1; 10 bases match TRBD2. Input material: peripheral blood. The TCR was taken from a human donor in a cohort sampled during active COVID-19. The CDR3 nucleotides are TGTGCCAGCTCACCGACTAAAGTGCTAGCGGGAGCCTACAATGAGCAGTTCTTC. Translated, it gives CASSPTKVLAGAYNEQFF.